This record concerns one T cell receptor (beta chain) sequence. Antigen specificity is unknown. Profiled with immunoSEQ multiplex PCR; TCRdb holds only in-frame clones, not every one. The sample shows some 110,000 clones, approximately 93% of them seen only once. The CDR3 contains 13 residues. CDR1 and CDR2 (germline): SNHLY, FYNNEI. The ends were cut back, 4 bases at V and 3 bases at J, with 9 bases in the middle. The record originates from a study of T cell responses to AZD1222 COVID-19 vaccine. About the research overall: Investigators merged groups given second doses at roughly 4 or roughly 12 weeks.

General study results and limits: At 160-218 and 743-854, vaccine-associated CD4 TCRs were dominant, and they spanned spike. It should be noted that donors were predominantly white British and more often female, and clonal diversity was possibly underestimated. Repertoires were obtained solely post-peak T cell response.

This sample comprised peripheral blood, obtained on day 0 of AZD1222 vaccination. The clonotype was recovered from an adult in good health. The chain recombines TRBV2 with TRBJ1-1; D call uncertain. The DNA of the CDR3 is TGTGCCAGCAGTGGGACCGCATACACTGAAGCTTTCTTT. It yields the protein CASSGTAYTEAFF.